The 23 T cell receptor beta chains in this list originate from one sample, sequenced in a study of cytomegalovirus exposure and HLA in healthy donors. The PCR ran on 60 Vbeta and 13 Jbeta primers. Only in-frame clones appear in the TCRdb table, and some are missing; sequencing was by immunoSEQ multiplex PCR. This table has under 200,000 clones, roughly 83% appearing once. The sequenced sample was PBMCs. The receptor set was obtained from a woman aged 45-60 years in good health and CMV-seronegative.

This rearrangement joins TRBV19 to TRBJ1-5; D possibly corresponds to TRBD1 (6 bases). V shed 6 bases and J shed 4 bases, with 19 bases lying between them. Germline V gene sequence: CDR1 LNHDA, CDR2 SQIVND (reference sequence). CDR3 length equals 16 residues. The CDR3 is CASRQQGLGANQPQHF. The CDR3 DNA reads as TGTGCCAGTAGACAACAGGGTCTTGGGGCAAATCAGCCCCAGCATTTT.

This rearrangement joins TRBV4-3 to TRBJ2-5; no reliable D call. The CDR3 length is 12 residues. Germline V gene data show CDR1 as LGHNA and CDR2 as YSLEER. V was cut by 0 bases and J by 6 bases, with 5 bases left in between. The CDR3 sequence: CASSQDWQTQYF. CDR3 sequence (DNA): TGCGCCAGCAGCCAAGACTGGCAGACCCAGTACTTC.

CDR3: CASSQYMNTGELFF. CDR3 in DNA: TGCGCCAGCAGTCAGTACATGAACACCGGGGAGCTGTTTTTT. The chain has TRBV10-1 and TRBJ2-2; D is unclear. Trimming took off 5 bases at V and 1 base at J, with 8 bases between the two ends. CDR1 and CDR2 from the germline V gene are WNHNN and SYGVQD (reference sequence). The CDR3 loop spans 14 amino acids.

This sequence joins TRBV28 and TRBJ2-2, with TRBD2 identical over 10 bases. CDR1 and CDR2 from the germline V gene are MDHEN and SYDVKM. V lost 5 bases and J lost 3; bases outside the gene matches: 3. There are 15 residues in the CDR3. The CDR3 reads CASSPSGGHTGELFF. For the CDR3, the DNA is TGTGCCAGCAGTCCTAGCGGGGGCCACACCGGGGAGCTGTTTTTT.

The chain employs TRBV11-3 and TRBJ2-3; 8 nucleotides line up with TRBD2. CDR3 size: 16 residues. CDR1 is SGHNT and CDR2 is YENEEA in the germline V gene. V lost 5 bases, J lost 2 bases, and 9 bases stayed unmatched. The CDR3 spells CASSQMGGGPTDTQYF. The CDR3, as DNA: TGTGCCAGCAGCCAAATGGGCGGGGGGCCCACAGATACGCAGTATTTT.

A single count supports this clone. V and J are TRBV4-3 and TRBJ2-2; the match to TRBD2 covers 10 bases. The CDR3 is 19 amino acids. Looked up from germline, CDR1 is LGHNA and CDR2 is YSLEER. V gave up 2 bases and J gave up 1 base; unmatched junction bases: 10. The CDR3 sequence: CASSQSRAGGPRNTGELFF. The CDR3, as DNA: TGCGCCAGCAGCCAAAGTAGAGCGGGGGGGCCGCGGAACACCGGGGAGCTGTTTTTT.

V usage is TRBV7-2 and J usage is TRBJ2-1; D call uncertain. The germline gives CDR1 SGHTA, CDR2 FQGNSA. With 0 bases removed from V and 1 base from J, the gap between germline ends came to 10 bases. The CDR3 has 16 residues. CDR3 residues: CASSLAFQVSYNEQFF. The CDR3 DNA follows: TGTGCCAGCAGCTTAGCGTTTCAGGTTTCCTACAATGAGCAGTTCTTC.

The V and J genes are TRBV28 and TRBJ2-3; D is possibly TRBD2 (5 bases). Germline loops: CDR1 MDHEN, CDR2 SYDVKM. This CDR3 comprises 15 residues. The V end was cut by 4 bases, the J end by 2 bases, with 13 bases between. This CDR3 reads CASSSPGLSTDTQYF. DNA of the CDR3: TGTGCCAGCAGTTCCCCCGGACTGTCCACAGATACGCAGTATTTT.

The rearrangement joins TRBV28 to TRBJ2-3; a weak D match, TRBD2 (7 bases). This CDR3 is 15 amino acids long. CDR1 MDHEN and CDR2 SYDVKM come from the germline V gene. Trimming removed 6 bases at V and 0 bases at J, with 13 bases between. CDR3 loop: CASSWGGASTDTQYF. The CDR3 DNA is TGTGCCAGCAGCTGGGGGGGGGCTAGCACAGATACGCAGTATTTT.

The gene calls are TRBV4-3 and TRBJ1-4, with D possibly TRBD1 on 5 matching bases. This CDR3 has 16 residues. V shed 0 bases and J shed 7 bases, with 15 bases lying between them. Germline loops: CDR1 LGHNA, CDR2 YSLEER. The CDR3 coding sequence is TGCGCCAGCAGCCAAGATAGGGCGGGGGAACGTGAAAAACTGTTTTTT. Translation: CASSQDRAGEREKLFF.

The chain is built from TRBV6-4 and TRBJ1-2; 7 nucleotides match TRBD1. Germline assignment: CDR1 MRHNA and CDR2 SNTAGT. V gave up 6 bases and J gave up 4 bases; unmatched junction bases: 8. The CDR3 loop spans 14 amino acids. CDR3 nucleotide sequence: TGTGCCAGCAGCCTTCAAGCAGGGGGCTATGGCTACACCTTC. It codes for CASSLQAGGYGYTF.

V gene TRBV19 combines with J gene TRBJ1-1, with D tentatively TRBD1 (5 bases). This CDR3 has 12 residues. Germline V gene lookup returns CDR1 LNHDA and CDR2 SQIVND (reference sequence). The ends were cut back, 8 bases at V and 0 bases at J, with 7 bases in the middle. The CDR3 coding sequence is TGTGCCAGTCAAGGGGTGAACACTGAAGCTTTCTTT. It yields the protein CASQGVNTEAFF.

The CDR3 bases are TGCGCCAGCAGCCAAGCAAGACAGGGGGGCGAGCAGTTCTTC. It specifies CASSQARQGGEQFF. The chain employs TRBV4-1 and TRBJ2-1; 9 nucleotides align to TRBD1. The CDR3 covers 14 residues. Germline loops: CDR1 MGHRA, CDR2 YSYEKL. The V segment lost 1 base and the J segment 10 bases; nucleotides outside the gene matches: 5.

J is TRBJ2-5 and V is TRBV28; D is possibly TRBD1 (6 bases). V dropped 5 bases and J dropped 7 bases, with 17 bases sitting between them. CDR1 and CDR2 (germline): MDHEN, SYDVKM. The CDR3 extends over 14 amino acids. Written as DNA, the CDR3 is TGTGCCAGCAGTGACCATAGGACAGTCAGGACCCAGTACTTC. Its protein product is CASSDHRTVRTQYF.

This clone has just one count. This sample also contains other DNA sequences that code for the same CDR3. The chain combines TRBV5-4 with TRBJ2-5, with TRBD2 matching over 14 bases. With 4 bases clipped from V and 2 bases from J, the junction kept 4 bases outside the gene matches. CDR1 and CDR2 (germline): SGHNT, YYREEE (reference sequence). The CDR3 runs 16 residues. The CDR3: CASSGGLAGVQETQYF. The CDR3 nucleotides are TGTGCCAGCAGCGGGGGACTAGCGGGAGTTCAAGAGACCCAGTACTTC. The complete variable domain, with remaining parts taken from reference TRBV5-4 and TRBJ2-5, reads ETGVTQSPTHLIKTRGQQVTLRCSSQSGHNTVSWYQQALGQGPQFIFQYYREEENGRGNFPPRFSGLQFPNYSSELNVNALELDDSALYLCASSGGLAGVQETQYFGPGTRLLVL.

The chain couples TRBV30 to TRBJ2-6; 10 bases agree with TRBD1. The ends lost 8 bases at V and 2 bases at J; junction bases unmatched: 6. The germline V gene has CDR1 GTSNPN and CDR2 SVGIG (reference sequence). This CDR3 is built from 15 residues. The CDR3 DNA follows: TGTGCCAAGGGACAGGGGAGGGCTGGGGCCAACGTCCTGACTTTC. It specifies CAKGQGRAGANVLTF.

The chain recombines TRBV12-5 with TRBJ2-2; D perhaps matches TRBD1 (6 bases). The germline V gene has CDR1 LGHNT and CDR2 FRNRAP. There are 19 residues in the CDR3. Trimming took 3 bases from V and 5 from J, leaving 25 bases between them. CDR3 sequence (DNA): TGTGCTAGTGGTTTATCCCCTCCAATGACAGGTACCGAGACCGGGGAGCTGTTTTTT. Encoded protein: CASGLSPPMTGTETGELFF. Based on the CDR3 plus reference TRBV12-5 and TRBJ2-2, the full variable domain is DARVTQTPRHKVTEMGQEVTMRCQPILGHNTVFWYRQTMMQGLELLAYFRNRAPLDDSGMPKDRFSAEMPDATLATLKIQPSEPRDSAVYFCASGLSPPMTGTETGELFFGEGSRLTVL.

This chain uses TRBV5-8 with TRBJ2-5, with 11 bases that match TRBD2. The CDR3 loop spans 19 amino acids. Per germline, CDR1 SGHTS and CDR2 YDEGEE. The ends lost 5 bases at V and 2 bases at J; junction bases unmatched: 17. The CDR3 coding sequence is TGTGCCAGCAGTTTGCCCTGGGGTAGCGGGGGGGCCCGGCAAGAGACCCAGTACTTC. It codes for CASSLPWGSGGARQETQYF.

This chain joins TRBV2 and TRBJ2-1; D uncertain. Germline values: CDR1 SNHLY, CDR2 FYNNEI. The V gene lost 4 bases and the J gene lost 4 bases, with 5 bases spanning the gap. CDR3 length: 12 residues. CDR3 amino acids: CASSGEYNEQFF. The CDR3 DNA is TGTGCCAGCAGTGGAGAATACAATGAGCAGTTCTTC.

J is TRBJ1-2 and V is TRBV14; D is uncertain. There are 14 residues in the CDR3. Germline V gene sequence: CDR1 SGHDN, CDR2 FVKESK. Trimming left V 1 base short and J 4 bases short, with 10 bases between. The chain's CDR3 is CASSQALPSYGYTF. CDR3 sequence (DNA): TGTGCCAGCAGCCAAGCTCTCCCTAGCTATGGCTACACCTTC.

V is TRBV27 and J is TRBJ1-2, with D uncertain. CDR1 is MNHEY and CDR2 is SMNVEV in the germline V gene (reference sequence). V was shortened by 0 bases and J by 5 bases, with 22 bases between the two germline ends. This CDR3 contains 18 residues. The CDR3, as DNA: TGTGCCAGCAGTTTATCTCTTAGGGCAGTGAAAGAGGGATATGGCTACACCTTC. Protein: CASSLSLRAVKEGYGYTF.

This clone was observed a few times. The chain recombines TRBV4-3 with TRBJ1-3; D is uncertain. Germline values: CDR1 LGHNA, CDR2 YSLEER. CDR3 size: 17 residues. Trimming stripped 4 bases from V and 0 bases from J, with 16 bases between. The CDR3: CASSPAPGGSSGNTIYF. Written as DNA, the CDR3 is TGCGCCAGCAGCCCGGCCCCCGGCGGGAGCTCTGGAAACACCATATATTTT.

This chain links TRBV28 with TRBJ1-1; tentative D call: TRBD1 (5 bases). V dropped 5 bases and J dropped 1 base, with 14 bases sitting between them. CDR3 length: 15 residues. CDR1 and CDR2 from the germline V gene are MDHEN and SYDVKM. CDR3 sequence (DNA): TGTGCCAGCAGTCCAAGCGGGGCAGGGAACACTGAAGCTTTCTTT. This gives the protein CASSPSGAGNTEAFF.